This T cell receptor (beta chain) was observed in a study of human versus mouse CDR3 diversity and MHC coevolution. The trim removed 1 base at V and 5 bases at J, leaving 1 base unmatched. The CDR3 has 14 residues. Germline V gives CDR1 SGHNT, CDR2 YYREEE (reference sequence). As regards this clone: As yet, its antigen is unknown.

Only in-frame clones appear in the TCRdb table, and some are missing; sequencing was by immunoSEQ multiplex PCR. Altogether tens of thousands of clones are present, around 94% being singletons, with the ten largest covering 15% to 20%. Study findings and constraints: Mice had fewer CDR3 deletions and insertions than humans on average. Among all groups, two of three human donors showed least clonal inequality.

This clonotype was sampled from a person between 55 and 70 years old in good health. The sample comprised naive CD4+ T cells from blood. The subset is: CD45RO-negative CD62L-positive naive CD4 T cells. The V and J genes are TRBV5-4 and TRBJ2-2; TRBD1 matches 8 bases. CDR3 residues: CASSLQGATGELFF. CDR3 nucleotide sequence: TGTGCCAGCAGCTTGCAGGGGGCTACCGGGGAGCTGTTTTTT. Full variable domain (outside the CDR3, taken from reference TRBV5-4 and TRBJ2-2): ETGVTQSPTHLIKTRGQQVTLRCSSQSGHNTVSWYQQALGQGPQFIFQYYREEENGRGNFPPRFSGLQFPNYSSELNVNALELDDSALYLCASSLQGATGELFFGEGSRLTVL.